This TCR beta chain is drawn from a study of blood T cells in healthy people across ages. As regards this clonotype: Being one base from a much bigger clone, this may be a read error.

Donors were systemically healthy Caucasian individuals from Russia aged roughly 6 to 100 years. Isolated PBMCs totaled at least 6.5 million in each sample. Primed by a sample-barcoded 5' primer and a J-beta primer mix, a second PCR proceeded for about 6 to 12 cycles. TCRdb redid the calling of the 5' RACE reads with MiXCR, one entry per CDR3 protein. The sample includes around 600,000 distinct CDR3 sequences, around 48% of them seen just once. CDR3 size: 18 residues. The rearrangement uses TRBV21-1 and TRBJ1-5; the table calls TRBD1, which could not be checked here. TRBV21-1 constitutes a pseudogene. The source material was blood. The clonotype originates from a man older than 75 in good health. The CDR3, as DNA: TGTGCCAGCAGCAATCCGGCCGCAGGGGGGTATAGCGATCAGCCCCAGCATTTT. Translation: CASSNPAAGGYSDQPQHF.